This T cell receptor (beta chain) appears in the sequencing data of a study of tumor-infiltrating lymphocytes in glioblastoma multiforme. Overall study findings and caveats: TCR plus mutation findings rest on a single glioblastoma patient.

Three nested ARM-PCR rounds with V-beta and C-beta primers built TCRB libraries. These TCRB libraries lack any described unique molecular identifiers. From the multiplex PCR reads, TCRdb called clonotypes with MiXCR, one entry per CDR3 protein. The table shows about 8,400 distinct CDR3 sequences, with around 70% occurring only once. By frequency in the sample, this clonotype is medium-sized (0.01 to 0.1%). Antigen: not known. The V gene end was trimmed by 3 bases and the J gene end by 2 bases; junction bases not matched to a gene: 7. The CDR3 runs to 16 residues. Sequencing was done on a sample of brain tumor tissue. The J gene is TRBJ2-3, the V gene TRBV5-3, with 9 bases lining up with TRBD1. TRBV5-3 is designated an ORF whose function remains uncertain. This receptor was obtained from a male donor with glioblastoma. The CDR3 coding sequence is TGTGCCAGAAGCTCCAACCGGGACAGGGACACAGATACGCAGTATTTT. This sequence encodes CARSSNRDRDTDTQYF.